A selection of T cell receptor beta chains follows, all from one sample in a study of neurological immune-mediated disorders. TCRdb reprocessed the 5' RACE reads via MiXCR and lists one record per CDR3 protein. Of roughly 75,000 distinct CDR3 sequences in the sample, just over 2.5% were seen once. Sequences were obtained from PBMCs. These receptors were collected from a woman in her twenties or thirties with multiple sclerosis. The CDR3 runs from the conserved cysteine through the conserved F or W. A D gene is named only where the DNA matches it firmly. Rows may omit the clone size; those that give it use once, few, many or a size class.

NA | TRBJ2-1 | TRBV12-3/TRBV12-4 | many | TGTGCCAGCGGGGCTATCAGTGAGCAGTTCTTC | CASGAISEQFF
TRBD2 | TRBJ2-1 | TRBV19 | many | TGTGCCAGTATGTTGATCGGACTAGCGGGAGAGAGGTCCCACAATGAGCAGTTCTTC | CASMLIGLAGERSHNEQFF
NA | TRBJ1-2 | TRBV19 | many | TGTGCCAGTAGTATAACCCCGCTAATTAACTATGGCTACACCTTC | CASSITPLINYGYTF
NA | TRBJ1-1 | TRBV5-5 | few | TGTGCCAGCAGCGATGAGATGAACACTGAAGCTTTCTTT | CASSDEMNTEAFF
NA | TRBJ1-2 | TRBV15 | many | TGTGCCACCAGCGCCCCAACGGACTACTATGGCTACACCTTC | CATSAPTDYYGYTF
NA | TRBJ2-7 | TRBV5-1 | many | TGCGCCAGCAGCTCAACCAATCTGAGGTCCTACTACGAGCAGTACTTC | CASSSTNLRSYYEQYF
TRBD1 | TRBJ1-1 | TRBV12-3/TRBV12-4 | many | TGTGCCAGCAGAGACAATACAGGGGTGTACACTGAAGCTTTCTTT | CASRDNTGVYTEAFF
TRBD2 | TRBJ2-7 | TRBV20-1 | many | TGCAGTGCCGTGAGGGGCGGCGGACTAGGAGGCTACGAGCAGTACTTC | CSAVRGGGLGGYEQYF
NA | TRBJ2-1 | TRBV18 | many | TGTGCCAGCTCACTTAACAGTGACCTTGGGAATGAGCAGTTCTTC | CASSLNSDLGNEQFF
NA | TRBJ1-5 | TRBV12-3/TRBV12-4 | many | TGTGCCAGCAGTCCTCAGGGAGGCAATCAGCCCCAGCATTTT | CASSPQGGNQPQHF
NA | TRBJ2-3 | TRBV20-1 | many | TGCAGTGCTCCGCTTTTGGATACGCAGTATTTT | CSAPLLDTQYF
TRBD2 | TRBJ2-2 | TRBV7-2 | many | TGTGCCAGCAGCTTAACTAGCGGGACGAACACCGGGGAGCTGTTTTTT | CASSLTSGTNTGELFF
NA | TRBJ2-7 | TRBV12-3/TRBV12-4 | many | TGTGCCAGCAGTTTGAACCGGGACCGGGCACCCGAGCAGTACTTC | CASSLNRDRAPEQYF
TRBD2 | TRBJ2-5 | TRBV20-1 | many | TGCAGTGCCATGAGCGGGGGCGCCGAGACCCAGTACTTC | CSAMSGGAETQYF
NA | TRBJ2-2 | TRBV7-2 | many | TGTGCCAGCAGCCTGGGGCCTGCGAACACCGGGGAGCTGTTTTTT | CASSLGPANTGELFF
NA | TRBJ2-1 | TRBV9 | NA | TGTGCCAGCGCGAGGCCGGGGGAGGATGAGCAGTTCTTC | CASARPGEDEQFF
TRBD1 | TRBJ1-1 | TRBV10-3 | many | TGTGCCATCAGATACGGACAGGCCGGCACTGAAGCTTTCTTT | CAIRYGQAGTEAFF
NA | TRBJ1-1 | TRBV28 | many | TGTGCCAGCAACCAGAGGGGGAACACTGAAGCTTTCTTT | CASNQRGNTEAFF
NA | TRBJ2-7 | TRBV6-5 | many | TGTGCCAGCAGTCGCCCAGGGACGGGCTACGAGCAGTACTTC | CASSRPGTGYEQYF
TRBD2 | TRBJ2-7 | TRBV27 | many | TGTGCCAGCAGCCGGACTAGCGCAGGCTACGAGCAGTACTTC | CASSRTSAGYEQYF
TRBD2 | TRBJ2-7 | TRBV5-1 | many | TGCGCCAGCCGAACCCTAGCGGGAGGCCAGTACGAGCAGTACTTC | CASRTLAGGQYEQYF
NA | TRBJ1-1 | TRBV3-1 | many | TGTGCCAGCAGAGGGGATGAAGCTTTCTTT | CASRGDEAFF
TRBD2 | TRBJ2-2 | TRBV6-4 | many | TGTGCCAGCAGTGACCAGGCGGGAGGGAACACCGGGGAGCTGTTTTTT | CASSDQAGGNTGELFF
NA | TRBJ1-6 | TRBV20-1 | many | TGCAGTGCCGCTCGGGGTTTGAATTCACCCCTCCACTTT | CSAARGLNSPLHF
NA | TRBJ2-7 | TRBV20-1 | NA | TGCAGTGCTAGTTTCAAAGCGCCGTTCGAGCAGTACTTC | CSASFKAPFEQYF
NA | TRBJ1-2 | TRBV12-3/TRBV12-4 | many | TGTGCCAGCAGCCCCCAGGGTCCTACAGGACTTAACTATGGCTACACCTTC | CASSPQGPTGLNYGYTF
TRBD1 | TRBJ1-5 | TRBV12-3/TRBV12-4 | many | TGTGCCAGCAGCCCGACAGGGTGGGGACAGCCCCAGCATTTT | CASSPTGWGQPQHF
NA | TRBJ2-5 | TRBV5-1 | many | TGCGCCAGCAGCTTGGGGTCGACGCGGGAGACCCAGTACTTC | CASSLGSTRETQYF
NA | TRBJ1-2 | TRBV2 | many | TGTGCCAGCACACCTACCCGGGATAACTATGGCTACACCTTC | CASTPTRDNYGYTF
NA | TRBJ1-2 | TRBV29-1 | many | TGCAGCGCTGCAACCGACATCTCCTATGGCTACACCTTC | CSAATDISYGYTF
TRBD2 | TRBJ2-2 | TRBV7-2 | many | TGTGCCAGCAGCTCAGGACTAGCCGGGGAGCTGTTTTTT | CASSSGLAGELFF
TRBD2 | TRBJ2-1 | TRBV5-1 | few | TGCGCCAGCAGCCTGTTAGCGGGAGGGTACTACAATGAGCAGTTCTTC | CASSLLAGGYYNEQFF
TRBD1 | TRBJ1-2 | TRBV28 | many | TGTGCCAGCAGTTTTACAGGGGGAGGTAGATCTCTGCACGCGCGAGGTGGCTACACCTTC | CASSFTGGGRSLHARGGYTF
NA | TRBJ1-1 | TRBV6-1 | many | TGTGCCAGCAGTGAGTTAGGACTGAAGAGCACTGAAGCTTTCTTT | CASSELGLKSTEAFF
TRBD1 | TRBJ1-1 | TRBV5-1 | many | TGCGCCAGCAGCTTGGAGGACAGGACCTCTGAAGCTTTCTTT | CASSLEDRTSEAFF
NA | TRBJ1-3 | TRBV5-4 | many | TGTGCCAGCAGCTTGGCCCCCACAAGGGGCGGAAACACCATATATTTT | CASSLAPTRGGNTIYF
NA | TRBJ2-7 | TRBV29-1 | many | TGCAGCGTTGAAGATTCCACTCGGTACGAGCAGTACTTC | CSVEDSTRYEQYF
TRBD1 | TRBJ2-7 | TRBV20-1 | many | TGCAGTGCTAGGACAGGGACCGGCGTTTGGGAGCAGTACTTC | CSARTGTGVWEQYF
TRBD1 | TRBJ1-2 | TRBV20-1 | many | TGCAGTGCCCCCGCGACAGGGGTACGCTATGGCTACACCTTC | CSAPATGVRYGYTF
TRBD1 | TRBJ2-7 | TRBV7-2 | many | TGTGCCAGCACCTCCGGACAGGGAACCTACGAGCAGTACTTC | CASTSGQGTYEQYF
NA | TRBJ1-5 | TRBV6-6 | many | TGTGCCAGCAGTGACAAAAATCAGCCCCAGCATTTT | CASSDKNQPQHF
NA | TRBJ1-1 | TRBV5-1 | NA | TGCGCCAGCAGCTGGGGGCCCTGGGCAGCGAACACTGAAGCTTTCTTT | CASSWGPWAANTEAFF
TRBD1 | TRBJ2-7 | TRBV7-2 | few | TGTGCCAGCAGCGAAGGACAGGACTACGAGCAGTACTTC | CASSEGQDYEQYF
TRBD1 | TRBJ1-4 | TRBV27 | many | TGTGCCAGCAGTTTAGTTCCAGGGGGAAATGAAAAACTGTTTTTT | CASSLVPGGNEKLFF
NA | TRBJ2-3 | TRBV3-1 | many | TGTGCCAGCAGCCCAAGCCCCGGGACACAGATAAGCACAGATACGCAGTATTTT | CASSPSPGTQISTDTQYF
NA | TRBJ2-7 | TRBV6-5 | NA | TGTGCCAGCAGTTACGCAGGGGGGTGGTCCTACGAGCAGTACTTC | CASSYAGGWSYEQYF